The clone carrying this T cell receptor (beta chain) was seen repeatedly, ten times or more. The antigen is unknown. The data belong to a study of CD8 T cells in ankylosing spondylitis. One entry per CDR3 protein results from TCRdb running MiXCR on the 5' RACE reads. The sample yields 250,000 to 400,000 distinct CDR3 sequences, approximately 10% seen once. Germline values: CDR1 DFQATT, CDR2 SNEGSKA (reference sequence). The CDR3 length is 12 residues. Trimming left V 1 base short and J 4 bases short, with 7 bases between. Study conclusions and caveats: Reportedly, disease-linked clones are significantly enriched in ankylosing spondylitis patients' matched synovial fluid. Prior work had noted some motif variants in reactive arthritis blood and synovial fluid.

This chain joins TRBV20-1 and TRBJ2-5, with D perhaps matching TRBD1 or TRBD2 (5 bases each). The sequencing sample was made of blood, either unsorted or a sorted T cell fraction (not recorded which). The sequence came from a female donor with ankylosing spondylitis or in good health (not recorded which). This chain's CDR3 is CSARVGGETQYF. In nucleotides, the CDR3 is TGCAGTGCTAGAGTTGGGGGAGAGACCCAGTACTTC.